The next 9 T cell receptor beta chains were all read from a single sample in a study of blood T cell repertoires in COVID-19. The table came from immunoSEQ multiplex PCR; TCRdb's copy has only in-frame clones and leaves some out. In the table there are roughly 92,000 clones, about 89% of which are singletons. The sample consisted of peripheral blood. The receptors derive from a man in his forties or fifties with acute or convalescent COVID-19.

The rearrangement links TRBV7-8 to TRBJ1-4, with 7 bases lining up with TRBD1. The length of the CDR3 is 14 residues. Germline CDR1 reads SGHVS; CDR2 reads FQNEAQ. V lost 5 bases, J lost 8 bases, and 8 bases stayed unmatched. CDR3 nucleotides: TGTGCCAGCAGCCGGAGGACAGGCTTAGAAAAACTGTTTTTT. This sequence encodes CASSRRTGLEKLFF.

The rearrangement uses TRBV14 and TRBJ1-1; TRBD1 matches at 8 bases. With V trimmed by 4 bases and J by 4 bases, 2 bases remained unmatched. The germline V gene has CDR1 SGHDN and CDR2 FVKESK. This CDR3 is 13 amino acids long. In nucleotides, the CDR3 is TGTGCCAGCAGCCGGCAGGGGGCCACTGAAGCTTTCTTT. The encoded protein is CASSRQGATEAFF.

This clone occurred once. V usage is TRBV6-5 and J usage is TRBJ2-7; D remains unclear. Germline V CDR1 and CDR2: MNHEY, SVGAGI. The ends were cut back, 6 bases at V and 1 base at J, with 13 bases in the middle. The CDR3 loop spans 14 amino acids. This CDR3 is CASRPRLTSYEQYF. CDR3 bases: TGTGCCAGCAGGCCCCGTCTAACTTCCTACGAGCAGTACTTC.

The V call is TRBV27, the J call TRBJ2-3, with 8 bases that match TRBD2. Germline-derived CDR1 and CDR2 are MNHEY and SMNVEV (reference sequence). The CDR3 has 17 amino acids. V lost 3 bases to trimming and J lost 4 bases; unmatched junction nucleotides: 12. The CDR3 protein is CASSFVRVAGFPDTQYF. The CDR3 DNA reads TGTGCCAGCAGTTTCGTTCGGGTAGCGGGATTTCCAGATACGCAGTATTTT.

The rearrangement uses TRBV7-2 and TRBJ1-5, with TRBD1 matching 7 bases. J was trimmed by 2 bases and V by 5 bases; bases with no gene match: 6. Per germline, CDR1 SGHTA and CDR2 FQGNSA. This CDR3 has 15 amino acids. The CDR3 sequence is CASSQTTGGNQPQHF. CDR3 nucleotide sequence: TGTGCCAGCAGCCAAACTACAGGGGGCAATCAGCCCCAGCATTTT.

This chain joins TRBV19 and TRBJ1-4; TRBD1 matches 7 bases. J was trimmed by 8 bases and V by 3 bases; bases with no gene match: 6. The CDR3 is 14 residues long. From germline, CDR1 is LNHDA and CDR2 SQIVND (reference sequence). The CDR3 loop is CASSILFRGEKLFF. CDR3 DNA: TGTGCCAGTAGTATTCTTTTCAGGGGGGAAAAACTGTTTTTT.

The chain couples TRBV6-5 to TRBJ1-6; D possibly corresponds to TRBD1 (5 bases). There are 15 residues in the CDR3. V gave up 2 bases and J gave up 7 bases, with 12 bases separating them. The V gene's germline CDR1 is MNHEY and CDR2 SVGAGI. The CDR3 DNA follows: TGTGCCAGCAGTTACCGAGACAGTAGCAATTCACCCCTCCACTTT. This gives the protein CASSYRDSSNSPLHF.

The gene calls are TRBV6-5 and TRBJ2-7; 13 bases are shared with TRBD2. Trimming removed 4 bases from V and 7 bases from J; junction bases left unmatched: 10. In germline, CDR1 is MNHEY, CDR2 SVGAGI. The CDR3 has 16 amino acids. The CDR3 loop is CASSSSGLAGEEEQYF. CDR3 DNA: TGTGCCAGCAGTTCCTCAGGACTAGCGGGAGAAGAAGAGCAGTACTTC.

The count of this clone is one. Here the CDR3 reads CASSRRYSGTEAFF. The CDR3 DNA is TGTGCCAGCAGCCGCAGGTACTCAGGCACTGAAGCTTTCTTT. The chain combines TRBV5-6 with TRBJ1-1, with D hard to call. Germline V gene data show CDR1 as SGHDT and CDR2 as YYEEEE. CDR3 size: 14 residues. Trimming stripped 4 bases from V and 4 bases from J, with 14 bases between.